This T cell receptor beta chain was found in a study of blood T cell repertoires in COVID-19. The V end lost 11 bases, the J end lost 12 bases, and 14 bases lay between the germline ends. The CDR3 spans 10 residues. CDR1 is SNHLY and CDR2 is FYNNEI in the germline V gene. Here immunoSEQ multiplex PCR was the method, and the copy in TCRdb shows in-frame clones only, minus some. The sample includes roughly 200,000 clones, over 80% seen only once; the top ten take 1.2%. Cohort 3 recovered donors had two negative PCRs, clearance, or symptom resolution. The clonotype comes from a man aged 25-40 years who had recovered from COVID-19. Specimen: PBMCs or T cells enriched from blood (not recorded which). This chain connects TRBV2 to TRBJ2-1; D might be TRBD2 (6 bases). The CDR3 loop reads CAWGGGTQFF. The DNA of the CDR3 is TGTGCCTGGGGTGGGGGGACGCAGTTCTTC.